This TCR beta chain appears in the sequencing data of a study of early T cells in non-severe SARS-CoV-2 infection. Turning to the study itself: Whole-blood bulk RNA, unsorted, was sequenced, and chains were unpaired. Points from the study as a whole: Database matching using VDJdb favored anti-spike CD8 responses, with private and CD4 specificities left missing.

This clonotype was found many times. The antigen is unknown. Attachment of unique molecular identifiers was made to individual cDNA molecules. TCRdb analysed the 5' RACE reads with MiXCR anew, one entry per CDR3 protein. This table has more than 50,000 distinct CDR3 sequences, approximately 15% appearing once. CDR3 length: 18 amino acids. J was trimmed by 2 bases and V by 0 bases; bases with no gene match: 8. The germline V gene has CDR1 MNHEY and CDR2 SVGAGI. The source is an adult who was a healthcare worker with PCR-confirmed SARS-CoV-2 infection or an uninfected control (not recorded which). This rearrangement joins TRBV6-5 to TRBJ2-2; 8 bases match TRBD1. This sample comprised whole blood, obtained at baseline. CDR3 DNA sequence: TGTGCCAGCAGTTACTCGACGGGACAGGCCCCTAACACCGGGGAGCTGTTTTTT. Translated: CASSYSTGQAPNTGELFF.